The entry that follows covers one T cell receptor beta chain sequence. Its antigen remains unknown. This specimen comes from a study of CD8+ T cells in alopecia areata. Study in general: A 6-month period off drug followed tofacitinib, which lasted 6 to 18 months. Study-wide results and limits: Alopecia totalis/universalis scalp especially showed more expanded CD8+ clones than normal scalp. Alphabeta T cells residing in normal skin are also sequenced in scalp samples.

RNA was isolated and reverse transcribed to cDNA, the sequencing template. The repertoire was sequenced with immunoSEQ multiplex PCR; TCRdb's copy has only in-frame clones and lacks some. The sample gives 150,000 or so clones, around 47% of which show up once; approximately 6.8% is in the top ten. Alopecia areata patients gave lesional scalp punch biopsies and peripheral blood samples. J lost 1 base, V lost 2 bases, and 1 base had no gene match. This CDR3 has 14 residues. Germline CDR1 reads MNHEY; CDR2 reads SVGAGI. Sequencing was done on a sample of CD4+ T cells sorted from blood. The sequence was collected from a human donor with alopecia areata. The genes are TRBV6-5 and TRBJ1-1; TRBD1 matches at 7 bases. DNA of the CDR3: TGTGCCAGCAGTTACAAGGGGGCGAACACTGAAGCTTTCTTT. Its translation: CASSYKGANTEAFF.